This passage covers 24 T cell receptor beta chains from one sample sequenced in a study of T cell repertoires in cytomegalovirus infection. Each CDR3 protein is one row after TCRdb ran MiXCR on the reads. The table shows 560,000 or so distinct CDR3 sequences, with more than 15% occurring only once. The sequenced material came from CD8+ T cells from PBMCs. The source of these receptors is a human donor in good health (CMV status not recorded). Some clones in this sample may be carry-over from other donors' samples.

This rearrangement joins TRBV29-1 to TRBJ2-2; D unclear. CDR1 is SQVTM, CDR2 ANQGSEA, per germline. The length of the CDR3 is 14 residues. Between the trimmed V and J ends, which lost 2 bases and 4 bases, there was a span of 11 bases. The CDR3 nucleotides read TGCAGCGTTGAACTAAAGGAATTCACCGGGGAGCTGTTTTTT. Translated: CSVELKEFTGELFF.

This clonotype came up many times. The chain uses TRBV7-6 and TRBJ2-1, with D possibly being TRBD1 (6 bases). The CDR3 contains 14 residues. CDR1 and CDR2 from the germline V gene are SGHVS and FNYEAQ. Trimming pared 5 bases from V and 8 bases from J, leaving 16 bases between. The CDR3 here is CASSEEAGVYEQFF. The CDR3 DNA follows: TGTGCCAGCAGCGAGGAGGCAGGGGTCTATGAGCAGTTCTTC.

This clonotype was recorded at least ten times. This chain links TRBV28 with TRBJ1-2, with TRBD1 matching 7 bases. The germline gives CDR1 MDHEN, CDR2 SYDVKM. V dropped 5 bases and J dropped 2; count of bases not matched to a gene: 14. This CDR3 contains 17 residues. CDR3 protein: CASSPNLLDRYNYGYTF. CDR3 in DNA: TGTGCCAGCAGTCCTAACTTGTTGGACAGGTACAACTATGGCTACACCTTC.

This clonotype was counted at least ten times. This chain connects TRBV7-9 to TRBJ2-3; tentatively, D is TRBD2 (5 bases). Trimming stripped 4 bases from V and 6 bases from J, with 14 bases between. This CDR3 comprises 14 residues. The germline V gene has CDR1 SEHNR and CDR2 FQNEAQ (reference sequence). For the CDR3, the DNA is TGTGCCAGCAGCTCTGAAACTAGAGGGGATACGCAGTATTTT. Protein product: CASSSETRGDTQYF.

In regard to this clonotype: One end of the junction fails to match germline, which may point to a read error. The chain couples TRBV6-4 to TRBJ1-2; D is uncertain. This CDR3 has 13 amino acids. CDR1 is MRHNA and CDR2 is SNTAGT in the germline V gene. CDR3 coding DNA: TGTGCCAGCAGAGACTCACGGGGAGGAGGCTACACCTTC. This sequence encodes CASRDSRGGGYTF.

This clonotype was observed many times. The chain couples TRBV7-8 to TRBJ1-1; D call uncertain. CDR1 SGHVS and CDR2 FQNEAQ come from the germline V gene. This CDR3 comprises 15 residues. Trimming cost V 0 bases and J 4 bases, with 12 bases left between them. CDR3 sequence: CASSLASAGGTEAFF. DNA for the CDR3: TGTGCCAGCAGCTTAGCGTCAGCGGGTGGCACTGAAGCTTTCTTT.

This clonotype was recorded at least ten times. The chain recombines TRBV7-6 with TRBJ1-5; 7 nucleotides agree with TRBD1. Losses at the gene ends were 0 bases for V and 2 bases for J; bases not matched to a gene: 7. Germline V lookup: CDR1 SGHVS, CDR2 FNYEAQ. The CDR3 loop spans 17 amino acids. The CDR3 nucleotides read TGTGCCAGCAGCTTAGCGCCGACAGGGTGGGGCAATCAGCCCCAGCATTTT. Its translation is CASSLAPTGWGNQPQHF.

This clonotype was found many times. The CDR3 protein is CASRHPDSMNTEAFF. For the CDR3, the DNA is TGTGCCAGCAGACACCCAGACAGCATGAACACTGAAGCTTTCTTT. The chain couples TRBV6-1 to TRBJ1-1, with D possibly TRBD1 on 5 matching bases. CDR3 size: 15 residues. CDR1 and CDR2 (germline): MNHNS, SASEGT. V lost 6 bases and J 0 bases, leaving 14 bases between the germline ends.

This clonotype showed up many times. As DNA, the CDR3 is TGTGCCAGCAGTCATGCCGGGACAGGGGTCAATGAGCAGTTCTTC. Its protein product is CASSHAGTGVNEQFF. V usage is TRBV28 and J usage is TRBJ2-1; 10 bases line up with TRBD1. In germline, CDR1 is MDHEN, CDR2 SYDVKM. The CDR3 totals 15 residues. The trim removed 5 bases at V and 6 bases at J, leaving 7 bases unmatched.

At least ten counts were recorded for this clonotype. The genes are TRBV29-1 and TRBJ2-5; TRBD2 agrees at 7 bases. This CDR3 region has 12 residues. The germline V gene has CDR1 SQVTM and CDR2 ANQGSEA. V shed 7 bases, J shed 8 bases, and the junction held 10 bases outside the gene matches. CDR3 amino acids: CSALGGRGTQYF. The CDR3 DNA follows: TGCAGCGCCCTGGGCGGGAGAGGTACCCAGTACTTC. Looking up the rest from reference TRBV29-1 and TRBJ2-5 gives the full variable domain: SAVISQKPSRDICQRGTSLTIQCQVDSQVTMMFWYRQQPGQSLTLIATANQGSEATYESGFVIDKFPISRPNLTFSTLTVSNMSPEDSSIYLCSALGGRGTQYFGPGTRLLVL.

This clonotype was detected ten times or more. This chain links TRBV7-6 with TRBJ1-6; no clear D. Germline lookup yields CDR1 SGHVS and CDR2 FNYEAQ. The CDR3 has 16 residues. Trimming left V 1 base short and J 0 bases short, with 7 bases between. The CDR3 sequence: CASSLEQSSYNSPLHF. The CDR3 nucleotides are TGTGCCAGCAGCTTAGAGCAGAGCTCCTATAATTCACCCCTCCACTTT. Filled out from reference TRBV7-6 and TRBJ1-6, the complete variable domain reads GAGVSQSPRYKVTKRGQDVALRCDPISGHVSLYWYRQALGQGPEFLTYFNYEAQQDKSGLPNDRFSAERPEGSISTLTIQRTEQRDSAMYRCASSLEQSSYNSPLHFGNGTRLTVT.

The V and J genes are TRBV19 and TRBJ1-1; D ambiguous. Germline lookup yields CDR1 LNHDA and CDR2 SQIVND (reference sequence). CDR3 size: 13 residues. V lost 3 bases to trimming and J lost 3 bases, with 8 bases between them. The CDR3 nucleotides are TGTGCCAGTAGTATTGTGGTGTACACTGAAGCTTTCTTT. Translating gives CASSIVVYTEAFF.

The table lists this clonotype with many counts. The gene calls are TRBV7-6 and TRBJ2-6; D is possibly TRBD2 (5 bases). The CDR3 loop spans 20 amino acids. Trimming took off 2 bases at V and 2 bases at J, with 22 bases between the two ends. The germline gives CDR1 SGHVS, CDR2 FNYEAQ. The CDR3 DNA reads TGTGCCAGCAGCTTAATGCGGAAAGGACCCCAGGAGGCTGGGGCCAACGTCCTGACTTTC. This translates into CASSLMRKGPQEAGANVLTF.

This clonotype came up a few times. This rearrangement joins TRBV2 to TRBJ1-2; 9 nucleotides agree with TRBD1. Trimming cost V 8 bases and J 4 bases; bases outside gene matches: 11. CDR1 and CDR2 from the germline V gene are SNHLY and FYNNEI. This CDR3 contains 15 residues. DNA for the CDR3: TGTGCCAGCGTGGGTAACAGGGGGCGGCTCTATGGCTACACCTTC. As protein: CASVGNRGRLYGYTF.

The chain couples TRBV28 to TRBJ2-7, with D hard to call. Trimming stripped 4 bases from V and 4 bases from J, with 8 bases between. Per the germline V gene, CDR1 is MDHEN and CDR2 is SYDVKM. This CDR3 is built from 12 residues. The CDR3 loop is CASSYTKYEQYF. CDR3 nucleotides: TGTGCCAGCAGTTACACAAAGTACGAGCAGTACTTC.

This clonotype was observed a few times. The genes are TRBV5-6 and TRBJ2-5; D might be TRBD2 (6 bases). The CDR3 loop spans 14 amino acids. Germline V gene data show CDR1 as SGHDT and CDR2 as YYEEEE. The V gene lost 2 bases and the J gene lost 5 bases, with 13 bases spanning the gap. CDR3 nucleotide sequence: TGTGCCAGCAGCTTCGCTACTAGCTCGGAGACCCAGTACTTC. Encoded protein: CASSFATSSETQYF.

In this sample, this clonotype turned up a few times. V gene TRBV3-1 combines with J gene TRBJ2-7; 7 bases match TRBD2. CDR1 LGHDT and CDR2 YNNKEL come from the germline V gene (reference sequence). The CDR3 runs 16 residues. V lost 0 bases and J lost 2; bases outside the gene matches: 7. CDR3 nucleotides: TGTGCCAGCAGCCAAGAAGGCGGGAGCTCCGCCTACGAGCAGTACTTC. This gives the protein CASSQEGGSSAYEQYF.

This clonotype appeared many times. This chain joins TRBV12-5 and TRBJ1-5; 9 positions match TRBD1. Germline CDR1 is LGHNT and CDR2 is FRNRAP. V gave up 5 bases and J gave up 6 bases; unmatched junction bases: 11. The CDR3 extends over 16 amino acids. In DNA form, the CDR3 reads TGTGCTAGTGGTCGCACCGGGACAGGGTCATTTCAGCCCCAGCATTTT. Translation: CASGRTGTGSFQPQHF.

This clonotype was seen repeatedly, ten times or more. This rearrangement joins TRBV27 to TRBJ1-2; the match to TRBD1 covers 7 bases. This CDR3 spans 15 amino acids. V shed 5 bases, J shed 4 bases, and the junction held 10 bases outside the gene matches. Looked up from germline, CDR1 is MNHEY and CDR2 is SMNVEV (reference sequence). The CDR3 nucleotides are TGTGCCAGCAGTCCGGCAGGGGGAGGGATCTATGGCTACACCTTC. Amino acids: CASSPAGGGIYGYTF.

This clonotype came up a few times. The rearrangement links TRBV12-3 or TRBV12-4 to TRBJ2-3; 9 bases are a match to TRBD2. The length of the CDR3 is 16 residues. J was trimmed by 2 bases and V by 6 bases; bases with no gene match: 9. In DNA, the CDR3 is TGTGCCAGCAGCCCACTCGGCGGGGGGGTCACAGATACGCAGTATTTT. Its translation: CASSPLGGGVTDTQYF.

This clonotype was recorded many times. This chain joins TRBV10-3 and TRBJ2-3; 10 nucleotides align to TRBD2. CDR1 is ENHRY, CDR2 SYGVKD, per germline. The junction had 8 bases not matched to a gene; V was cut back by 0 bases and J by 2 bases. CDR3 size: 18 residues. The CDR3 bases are TGTGCCATCAGTGAGTCTTTTGGGACTAGCGATCTCACAGATACGCAGTATTTT. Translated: CAISESFGTSDLTDTQYF.

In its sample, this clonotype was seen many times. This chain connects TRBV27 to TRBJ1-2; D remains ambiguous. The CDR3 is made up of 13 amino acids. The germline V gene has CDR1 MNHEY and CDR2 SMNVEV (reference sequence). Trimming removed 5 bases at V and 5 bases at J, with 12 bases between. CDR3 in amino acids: CASSEGSTYGYTF. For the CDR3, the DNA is TGTGCCAGCAGTGAGGGTTCCACGTATGGCTACACCTTC.

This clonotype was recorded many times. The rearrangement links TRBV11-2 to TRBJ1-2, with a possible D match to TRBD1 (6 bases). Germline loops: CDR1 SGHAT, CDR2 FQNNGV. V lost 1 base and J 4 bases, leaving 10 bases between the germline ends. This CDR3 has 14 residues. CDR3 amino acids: CASSLGGGLYGYTF. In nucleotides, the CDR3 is TGTGCCAGCAGCTTAGGAGGGGGGCTCTATGGCTACACCTTC.

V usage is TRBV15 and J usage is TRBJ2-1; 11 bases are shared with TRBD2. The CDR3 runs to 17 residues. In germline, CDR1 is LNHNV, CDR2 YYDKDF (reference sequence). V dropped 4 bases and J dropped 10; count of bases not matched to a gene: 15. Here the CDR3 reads CATSTSGTSGRRGEQFF. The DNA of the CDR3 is TGTGCCACCAGCACCTCCGGGACTAGCGGACGAAGGGGGGAGCAGTTCTTC.